This TCR beta chain was documented in a study of cytomegalovirus exposure and HLA in healthy donors (dated by TCRdb to 2016 to 2017). Background on the whole study: According to an earlier analysis of 587 of the donors, about 170 million T cells yielded 100 million or so unique TCR beta sequences and about 300 Gb of sequence data. An early release that covered more than 550 HLA-typed donors contained about 300 gigabases of sequencing data and 65 million to 100 million unique TCR sequences. Of the roughly 390 genotyped donors, more than 75% were placed in the genetic ancestry cluster associated with self-reported Caucasian donors. The study aimed to test whether signatures of past pathogen exposure could be identified by cataloging public T cell receptors. The T cell repertoires of some 670 subjects were profiled by immunosequencing and related to cytomegalovirus serostatus. Along with the approximately 620-subject first cohort, a separate validation cohort of over a hundred different subjects was used. High-throughput TCR immunosequencing, statistical association of individual TCRs with disease status, and machine learning were combined to predict cytomegalovirus infection status. A later analysis re-analyzed previously published TCR beta repertoires from hundreds of donors and added high-resolution HLA genotyping to study TCR occurrence patterns. Rather than using new phenotypic data, the later analysis identified candidate immune exposures from TCR beta sequences and from how often those sequences occurred across donors. An earlier analysis of 587 of the donors used high-throughput TCR beta sequencing to judge whether each TCR beta V gene segment behaved as functional or pseudogenic. Donor age, sex, ethnicity and CMV serostatus were compiled together with the repertoire data. A later genetic analysis took genome-wide SNP genotypes for about 55% of the roughly 700 donors and used that subset as a discovery cohort. Every discovery cohort repertoire had been produced on one sequencing platform. HLA typing covered class I and class II loci at four-digit resolution. Typing coverage varied by locus: roughly 620-640 donors for A, B, C, DRB1 and DQB1; around 560 for DQA1; around 570 for DPA1; roughly 470 for DPB1. Four or five DR-DQ haplotypes were handled as single units for association and clustering because linkage in the cohort was strong. Among under 450 genotyped donors of the cohort, an average of approximately 240,000 unique TCR beta nucleotide sequences were sequenced per donor, about a sixth of them non-productive.

The investigation overall reported the following: A few of the identified cytomegalovirus-associated TCR beta chains were confirmed in vitro to be specific for cytomegalovirus antigens. For the cohort, immune exposure information was limited to CMV serostatus. In a later genetic analysis, a missense DCLRE1C variant was associated with V-gene and J-gene trimming of TCR beta chains, and the association was replicated in an independent cohort. Over 15 rarely observed V segments, including chromosome 9 orphons, were excluded from the earlier analysis of 550 to 700 of the donors because counts were too low. In a later analysis, HLA-associated TCR beta chains showed more clonal expansion and lower generation probabilities than non-associated chains that were equally common. The classifier was reported to diagnose cytomegalovirus status with high specificity and sensitivity in both the original and validation cohorts. Because HLA typing was missing for some donors at each locus, association tests included only the typed subset. Correlated functional status among segregating V segments might be attributable to linkage disequilibrium, but an unknown experimental factor could not be ruled out. The authors suggested that the approach could potentially be extended to other disease states and immunological phenotypes. In the study, 150 to 200 TCR beta chains were listed as associated with cytomegalovirus. A further reported finding was that TCR beta sequences accurately predicted the HLA-A and HLA-B alleles for most subjects in the first cohort. Most TCR sequences were observed very rarely across donors, whereas some public TCRs were present in many individuals. The cohort was sequenced for TCR beta chains only, and without alpha or paired-chain data the features that could be detected were limited. In a later analysis, the rate of TCR association differed among HLA loci, with DRB1 alleles having the most associated TCRs and HLA-C alleles having the fewest. In an earlier analysis of about 600 of the donors, most TCR beta V segments appeared in productive rearrangements about 87% or about 30% of the time, broadly matching IMGT annotations. Most CMV-associated TCR beta chains appeared to be HLA-restricted in a later analysis, and the HLA associations seemed to be driven largely by CMV exposure. According to a later analysis, parvovirus B19, influenza, CMV and Epstein-Barr virus appeared linked to several top co-occurrence clusters. At a false discovery rate of 0.05, a later analysis linked some 17,000 TCR beta sequences to specific HLA alleles. The presence/absence analyses assumed that sequencing depth was roughly uniform across donors, and that assumption may not be true. When HLA alleles, especially DR and DQ, strongly co-occurred, attributing TCR associations to individual alleles was difficult. The sequencing pipeline was judged likely to have produced a cluster of highly shared sequence variants as a technical artifact. According to a later genetic analysis, donors in an Asian-associated ancestry cluster had fewer N-insertions in productive TCRs than the approximately 700-donor mean.

The cohort was made up of roughly 670 healthy bone marrow donors. At the time of sampling, every cohort member was nominally healthy, though immune exposures that went unrecorded were likely present. The donor tested CMV seronegative, placing the donor among the 352 seronegative members of the cohort. Every donor gave a peripheral blood sample, and the peripheral blood mononuclear cells from that sample were used for TCR beta sequencing. Genomic DNA extraction from the blood cell samples was performed with the Qiagen DNeasy Blood Extraction Kit. In regard to this clone: This clone's antigen is unknown. Per-base quality was not reported, and no clone a single base away is much larger than it.

Library method: the immunoSEQ multiplex PCR assay. The multiplex PCR relied on a mix of 60 forward primers for TCR Vbeta segments and 13 reverse primers for TCR Jbeta segments. The CDR3 region of rearranged TCR beta genes was amplified from genomic DNA by a multiplex PCR assay. Amplified TCR beta libraries were sequenced as 87-base-pair reads on the Illumina HiSeq System. The study's processing was this. A later analysis tallied 75 million to 95 million unique TCR beta chains across the 666 repertoires, and around 10 million of those chains were shared by two or more donors. To remove PCR and sequencing errors, raw reads were error-corrected and collapsed into unique sequences using a nearest-neighbor algorithm that merged closely related sequences. V, D and J gene segments were assigned by aligning CDR3 sequences to IMGT reference sequences. For a sequence to be retained, a match of at least six nucleotides to both a V gene segment and a J gene segment was required. A rearrangement counted as productive if the CDR3 had no stop codons and remained in frame with V and J, and every other rearrangement counted as non-productive. CDR3 was defined according to IMGT convention as the region running from the second conserved V-encoded cysteine to the conserved J-encoded phenylalanine. The earlier analysis of approximately 500 of the donors excluded sequences that lacked an unambiguous match to a single V gene segment. In an earlier analysis of approximately 610 of the donors, V segments were called functional above 56.7% productive rearrangements and were called segregating when the between-donor standard deviation exceeded 5%. To diagnose cytomegalovirus status from the catalog of TCR beta chain sequences, a statistical classification framework was built. In a later analysis, TCR nucleotide sequences were compared against IMGT/GENE-DB human TR gene sequences so that V and J genes could be assigned. A later analysis assigned CDR3 sequences and most-parsimonious VDJ recombination scenarios with the TCRdist pipeline. In a later analysis, every TCR beta chain was defined by the combination of its CDR3 amino acid sequence and its V-gene family, and reads without a unique V-gene family were dropped. In a later analysis, approximately 640 highly shared, low-generation-probability nucleotide sequences were removed to address suspected cross-contamination and a sequencing artifact. For each public chain, a later analysis derived a clonal expansion index from normalized ranks of inferred template counts within each repertoire. In a later analysis, generation probabilities were computed with a VDJ recombination model fitted to out-of-frame rearrangements, and the resulting probabilities were checked against IGoR. Hypergeometric tests were used in a later analysis to score TCR-TCR, TCR-HLA and TCR-CMV co-occurrence, with a repertoire-size bias correction applied to the TCR pairs. A later analysis estimated false discovery rates by permuting HLA or CMV assignments 20 times. In a later analysis, co-occurring TCRs were grouped using DBSCAN, with TCRdist sequence similarity added in when clustering inside HLA-allele-positive subsets. Co-occurrence clustering excluded repertoires with fewer than 30,000 or more than 120,000 public chains, plus five with anomalous nucleotide sharing. Held by TCRdb, this immuneACCESS table contains in-frame sequences only and omits some clones. Under half of the omission traces to an unresolved V gene where checked; the cause of the rest is unknown. The V and J calls and clone size were taken over from that table, and D and trimming were inferred from the DNA. The sample table records around 150,000 clones; around 76% of these occur just once. Around 1.4% of the sample rests with the top ten.

The source is a man in his fifties or sixties in good health and CMV-seronegative. Input material: PBMCs.

The nucleotide sequence is given as TGTGCCAGCAGCTTAGATGGAGGTACGCAGTATTTT. The resulting protein is CASSLDGGTQYF. Rearrangement joined TRBV11-2 to TRBJ2-3; matching of 5 bases hints at TRBD2 as the D gene. From the cysteine through the phenylalanine, the CDR3 covers 12 amino acids. Left in the record is the CDR3 DNA by itself, 36 bases read in frame from the first base. The junction carries 6 bases between V and J, which are trimmed by 0 bases and 8 bases respectively. The germline V gene specifies SGHAT as CDR1 and FQNNGV as CDR2.